These T cell receptor beta chains were read from a single sample in a study of T cells after yellow fever vaccination. TCRdb re-called the 5' RACE reads through MiXCR, storing one row per CDR3 protein. The sample carries a few hundred thousand distinct CDR3 sequences, around 4% recorded once. This sample comprised PBMCs, obtained on the day of the yellow fever booster vaccination. These receptors were taken from a man aged 18 to 30 who received the YFV17D yellow fever vaccine. Both conserved end residues are trimmed from each CDR3. Size is omitted from some rows. Given values are once, few, many or a class for expanded clones.

V gene	CDR3 length	clone size	J gene	CDR3 protein
TRBV24-1	12	many	TRBJ2-1	ATATSGGPNEQF
TRBV4-3	11	-	TRBJ2-1	ASSQEPRNEQF
TRBV4-2	16	-	TRBJ2-1	VSSQELDGGGSYNEQF
TRBV18	13	-	TRBJ1-5	ASSPGTGYGQPQH
TRBV7-9	14	few	TRBJ2-3	ASSSRRTSGAPLWY
TRBV4-3	14	-	TRBJ1-6	ASSQHRNRVNSPLH
TRBV7-2	12	-	TRBJ2-5	ASTLGLIQETQY
TRBV7-6	14	few	TRBJ1-1	ASSLTTGGINTEAF
TRBV15	12	many	TRBJ2-1	ATSRDEAYNEQF
TRBV6-5	17	few	TRBJ1-5	ASSSIIYRGAHANQPQH
TRBV6-6	13	few	TRBJ1-4	ASSYSRGANEKLF
TRBV5-1	11	many	TRBJ1-1	ASSPDRGAEAF
TRBV6-1	11	many	TRBJ1-2	ASRTADGYGYT
TRBV12-3/TRBV12-4	10	many	TRBJ2-5	ASRPSEETQY
TRBV5-1	14	many	TRBJ1-1	ASSPGGQGGSTEAF
TRBV6-6	10	few	TRBJ2-3	ASSILADTQY
TRBV3-1	15	many	TRBJ2-1	ASSPARRRGGSHEQF
TRBV9	12	few	TRBJ2-1	ASRPTSGGREQF
TRBV19	13	few	TRBJ2-3	ASDISGGAVDTQY
TRBV4-3	11	-	TRBJ2-7	ASSQEVYQEQY
TRBV4-1	11	many	TRBJ2-5	ASSRGTGGTQY
TRBV12-5	10	many	TRBJ2-7	ASGFRLDEQY
TRBV15	17	-	TRBJ1-2	ATSRVHFGRGPSNYGYT
TRBV7-2	11	few	TRBJ2-5	ASRLGVRRTQY
TRBV12-3/TRBV12-4	11	-	TRBJ1-5	ASRPTGDQPQH
TRBV14	13	few	TRBJ1-1	ASSELDRLNTEAF
TRBV5-4	13	many	TRBJ2-3	ASSLSMSGADTQY
TRBV11-2	13	many	TRBJ2-6	ASSLYRVGANVLT
TRBV7-9	13	few	TRBJ1-6	ASSLATGANSPLH
TRBV6-5	15	many	TRBJ1-1	ASRINPFRTTNTEAF
TRBV5-1	12	many	TRBJ2-5	ASSSGRGGETQY
TRBV19	14	-	TRBJ2-1	ASSPPGGGALNEQF
TRBV2	10	-	TRBJ2-7	ASKRVTYEQY
TRBV6-6	12	many	TRBJ1-2	ASRYVGGADGYT
TRBV5-6	14	few	TRBJ1-1	ASSLSPRDSNTEAF
TRBV10-1	12	many	TRBJ2-1	ASSEAAGVNEQF
TRBV4-1	14	many	TRBJ2-3	ASSQDPSGGGDTQY
TRBV7-3	13	many	TRBJ2-3	ASSLWGTGTDTQY
TRBV20-1	10	-	TRBJ2-7	SARSHANEQY
TRBV24-1	13	many	TRBJ2-1	ATSGSGDAYNEQF
TRBV4-1	10	few	TRBJ1-1	ASSQGGWEAF
TRBV2	14	-	TRBJ2-2	ASSHNTRGGTGELF
TRBV19	11	many	TRBJ1-1	ASSRGVNTEAF
TRBV6-5	11	few	TRBJ1-2	AVASPLNYGYT
TRBV6-2/TRBV6-3	15	few	TRBJ2-3	ASTYRRTGVNTDTQY
TRBV18	14	many	TRBJ1-2	ASSQPGTGSDYGYT
TRBV12-3/TRBV12-4	13	many	TRBJ2-1	ASRASGGPNNEQF
TRBV19	13	-	TRBJ1-5	ASSKPGQVNQPQH
TRBV7-9	12	many	TRBJ1-2	ASSLTTATYGYT
TRBV5-1	11	many	TRBJ2-1	ASSLARGIEQF
TRBV6-5	13	few	TRBJ2-5	ASSYSSQGVWAQY
TRBV7-2	13	-	TRBJ2-7	ASSSQRGGAYEQY
TRBV4-2	12	few	TRBJ1-1	ASSTQTALTEAF
TRBV12-3/TRBV12-4	12	few	TRBJ1-2	ASSLFTGQGGYT